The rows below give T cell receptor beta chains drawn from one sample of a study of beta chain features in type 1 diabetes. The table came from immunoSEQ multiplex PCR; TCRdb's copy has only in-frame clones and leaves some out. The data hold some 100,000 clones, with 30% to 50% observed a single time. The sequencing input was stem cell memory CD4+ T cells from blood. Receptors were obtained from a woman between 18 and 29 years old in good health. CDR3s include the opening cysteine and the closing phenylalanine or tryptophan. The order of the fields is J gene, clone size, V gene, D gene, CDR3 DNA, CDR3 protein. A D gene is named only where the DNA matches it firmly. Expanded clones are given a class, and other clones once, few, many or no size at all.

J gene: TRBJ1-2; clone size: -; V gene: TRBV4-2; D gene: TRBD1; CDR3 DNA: TGTGCCAGCAGTCGGGGACAGGGGGCTTCTGGCTACACCTTC; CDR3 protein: CASSRGQGASGYTF
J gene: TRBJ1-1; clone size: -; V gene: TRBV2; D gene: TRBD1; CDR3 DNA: TGTGCCAGCAGTGTTAACAGGGGAACGGAAGCTTTCTTT; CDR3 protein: CASSVNRGTEAFF
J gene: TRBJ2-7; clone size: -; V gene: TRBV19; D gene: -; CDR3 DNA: TGTGCCAGTAGTATACAGGCCGTGGGCTACGAGCAGTACTTC; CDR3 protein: CASSIQAVGYEQYF
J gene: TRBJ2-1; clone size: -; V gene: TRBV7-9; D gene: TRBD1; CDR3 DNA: TGTGCCAGCAGCCCGACAGGGGAGTCCTACAATGAGCAGTTCTTC; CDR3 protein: CASSPTGESYNEQFF
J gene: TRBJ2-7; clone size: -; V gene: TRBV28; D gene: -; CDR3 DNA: TGTGCCAGCAGAAAGGACAGACCCTCCTACGAGCAGTACTTC; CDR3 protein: CASRKDRPSYEQYF
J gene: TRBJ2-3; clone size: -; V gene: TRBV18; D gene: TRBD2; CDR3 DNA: TGTGCCAGCTCACCAGCCGGGAGGGCAGGAACAGATACGCAGTATTTT; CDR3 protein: CASSPAGRAGTDTQYF
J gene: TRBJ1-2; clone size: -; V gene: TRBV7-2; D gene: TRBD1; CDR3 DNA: TGTGCCAGCAGCGGACAGGCAAACTATGGCTACACCTTC; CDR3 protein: CASSGQANYGYTF
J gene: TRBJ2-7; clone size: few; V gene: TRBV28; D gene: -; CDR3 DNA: TGTGCCAGCAGTTACCAGTATTTCGCCGAGCAGTACTTC; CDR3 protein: CASSYQYFAEQYF
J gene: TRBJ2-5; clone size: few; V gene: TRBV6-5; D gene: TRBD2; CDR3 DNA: TGTGCCAGCAGTTCCCAACCTAGCGGGAGTGGAGAGACCCAGTACTTC; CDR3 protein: CASSSQPSGSGETQYF
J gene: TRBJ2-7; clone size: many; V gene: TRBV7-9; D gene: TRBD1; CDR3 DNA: TGTGCCAGCAGCTCCCTCCCGGGACAGGGGGCCCGCGAGCAGTACTTC; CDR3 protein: CASSSLPGQGAREQYF
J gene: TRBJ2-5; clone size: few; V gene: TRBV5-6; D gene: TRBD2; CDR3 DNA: TGTGCCAGCATCCAAAGAGAGAGCGGGAGGGAAGAGACCCAGTACTTC; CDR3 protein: CASIQRESGREETQYF
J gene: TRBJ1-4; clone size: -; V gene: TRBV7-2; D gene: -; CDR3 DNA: TGTGCCAGCAGCGGGGCTCCGGACGGTCATAATGAAAAACTGTTTTTT; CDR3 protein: CASSGAPDGHNEKLFF
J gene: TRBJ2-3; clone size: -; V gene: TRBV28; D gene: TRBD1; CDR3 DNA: TGTGCCAGCAGTTTATTGGCAGGGGGAGATACGCAGTATTTT; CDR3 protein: CASSLLAGGDTQYF
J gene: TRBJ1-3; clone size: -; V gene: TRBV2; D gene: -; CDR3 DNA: TGTGCCAGCAGGGGACTATCGGAATTAGGCTCTGGAAACACCATATATTTT; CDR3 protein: CASRGLSELGSGNTIYF
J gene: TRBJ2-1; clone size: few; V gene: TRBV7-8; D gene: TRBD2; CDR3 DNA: TGTGCCAGCACCCAAACGCGGGAGCTCGATGAGCAGTTCTTC; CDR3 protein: CASTQTRELDEQFF
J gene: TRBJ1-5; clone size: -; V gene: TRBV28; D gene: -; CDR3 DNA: TGTGCCAGCAGTTCCCGGAATCAGCCCCAGCATTTT; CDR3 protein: CASSSRNQPQHF
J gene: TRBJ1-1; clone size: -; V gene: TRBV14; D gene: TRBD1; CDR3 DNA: TGTGCCAGCAGCCACAGGGGGAGGAACACTGAAGCTTTCTTT; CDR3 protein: CASSHRGRNTEAFF
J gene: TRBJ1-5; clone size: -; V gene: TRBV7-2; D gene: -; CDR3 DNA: TGTGCCAGCAGCTTTGAACATCATAGCAATCAGCCCCAGCATTTT; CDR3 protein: CASSFEHHSNQPQHF
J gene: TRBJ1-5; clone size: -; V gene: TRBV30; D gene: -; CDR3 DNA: TGTGCCTGGAGTGTACAGCGAAATAGCGCATATCAGCCCCAGCATTTT; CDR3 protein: CAWSVQRNSAYQPQHF
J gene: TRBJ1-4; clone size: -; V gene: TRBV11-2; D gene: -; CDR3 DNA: TGTGCCAGCAGCTCAAAGACAGCGCTTAATGAAAAACTGTTTTTT; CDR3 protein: CASSSKTALNEKLFF
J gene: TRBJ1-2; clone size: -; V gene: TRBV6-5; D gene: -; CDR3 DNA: TGTGCCAGCAGTTACTCGGGAGGGGGTAATGGCTACACCTTC; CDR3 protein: CASSYSGGGNGYTF
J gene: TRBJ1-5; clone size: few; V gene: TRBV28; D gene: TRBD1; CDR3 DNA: TGTGCCACCCAGTCAGGGCGGGACAGGGCTATAGGTCAGCCCCAGCATTTT; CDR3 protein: CATQSGRDRAIGQPQHF
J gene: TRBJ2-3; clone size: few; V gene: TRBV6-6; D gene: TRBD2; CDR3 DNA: TGTGCCAGCAGTTTCCTAGCGGGCACAGATACGCAGTATTTT; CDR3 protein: CASSFLAGTDTQYF
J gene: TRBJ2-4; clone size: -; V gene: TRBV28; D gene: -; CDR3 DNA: TGTGCCAGCAGTGTAAAAAACATTCAGTACTTC; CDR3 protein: CASSVKNIQYF
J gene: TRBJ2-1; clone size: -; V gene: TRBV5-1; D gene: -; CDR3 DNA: TGCGCCAGCAGCTTGCACAGGGAATACAATGAGCAGTTCTTC; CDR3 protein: CASSLHREYNEQFF
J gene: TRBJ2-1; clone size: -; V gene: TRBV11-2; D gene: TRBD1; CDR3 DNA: TGTGCCAGCAGCAGACAGGGGGTGGTCGGGCAGTTCTTC; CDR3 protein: CASSRQGVVGQFF
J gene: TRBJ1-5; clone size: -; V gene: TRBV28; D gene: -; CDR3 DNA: TGTGCCAGCAGTAATTACCTGAACTATCAGCCCCAGCATTTT; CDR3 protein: CASSNYLNYQPQHF
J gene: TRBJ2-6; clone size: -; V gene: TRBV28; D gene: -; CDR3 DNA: TGTGCCAGCAGTTCCAGGGATACTAGGGCCAACGTCCTGACTTTC; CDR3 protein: CASSSRDTRANVLTF
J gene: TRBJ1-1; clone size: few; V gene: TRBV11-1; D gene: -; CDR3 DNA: TGTGCCAGCAGCCTAGGGGGGCAATTGAACACTGAAGCTTTCTTT; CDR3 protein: CASSLGGQLNTEAFF
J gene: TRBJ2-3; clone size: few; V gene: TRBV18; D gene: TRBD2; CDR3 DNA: TGTGCCAGCTCACCGGGACTAGCGGGAGGGCCAGATACGCAGTATTTT; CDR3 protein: CASSPGLAGGPDTQYF
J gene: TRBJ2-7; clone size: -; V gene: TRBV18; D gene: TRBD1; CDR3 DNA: TGTGCCAGCTCACCGACTCCGGGACAGGGGACCTACGAGCAGTACTTC; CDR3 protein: CASSPTPGQGTYEQYF
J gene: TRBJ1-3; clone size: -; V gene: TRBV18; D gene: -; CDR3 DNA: TGTGCCAGCTCACCACGAGGGGGGGCCTCTGGAAACACCATATATTTT; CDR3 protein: CASSPRGGASGNTIYF
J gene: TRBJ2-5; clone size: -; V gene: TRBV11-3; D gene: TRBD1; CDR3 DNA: TGTGCCAGCAGCTTATCCCTTCCAGGACAGGGCCCTTGGGAGACCCAGTACTTC; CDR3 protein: CASSLSLPGQGPWETQYF
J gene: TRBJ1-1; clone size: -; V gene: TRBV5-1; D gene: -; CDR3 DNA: TGCGCCAGCAGCTTGTTGGGGCAGGTGAACACTGAAGCTTTCTTT; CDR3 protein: CASSLLGQVNTEAFF
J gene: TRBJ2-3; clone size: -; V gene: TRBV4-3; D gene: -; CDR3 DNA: TGCGCCAGCAGCCAAGGGGGGCTGTTAGGAACAGATACGCAGTATTTT; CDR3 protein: CASSQGGLLGTDTQYF
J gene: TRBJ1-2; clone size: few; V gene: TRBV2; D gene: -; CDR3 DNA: TGTGCCATCTACAGTTTCTATGGCTACACCTTC; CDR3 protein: CAIYSFYGYTF
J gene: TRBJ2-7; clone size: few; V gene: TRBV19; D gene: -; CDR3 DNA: TGTGCCAGTAGTAGGAGGGACCTTGCCTACGAGCAGTACTTC; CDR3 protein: CASSRRDLAYEQYF
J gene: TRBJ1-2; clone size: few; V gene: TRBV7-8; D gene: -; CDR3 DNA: TGTGCCAGCAGCCCGGGTGGAGACTATGGCTACACCTTC; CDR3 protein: CASSPGGDYGYTF
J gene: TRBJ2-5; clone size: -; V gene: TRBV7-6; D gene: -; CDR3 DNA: TGTGCCAGCAGCCCAGACTCCTTTTTGGGGACCCAGTACTTC; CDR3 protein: CASSPDSFLGTQYF
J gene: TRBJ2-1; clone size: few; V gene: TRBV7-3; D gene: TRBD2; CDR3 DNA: TGTGCCAGCAGCGATTACCTCAGGGGGCCTAGCGGGAGGGGAGAGCAGTTCTTC; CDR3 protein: CASSDYLRGPSGRGEQFF
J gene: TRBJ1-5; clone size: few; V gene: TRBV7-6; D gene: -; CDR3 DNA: TGTGCCAGCAGCCCCGGGGGGCATTGGGACCAGCCCCAGCATTTT; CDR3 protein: CASSPGGHWDQPQHF
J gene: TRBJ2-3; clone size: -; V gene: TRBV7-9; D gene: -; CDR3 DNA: TGTGCCAGCAGCTTAGTGGGAGCCGGCACAGATACGCAGTATTTT; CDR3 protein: CASSLVGAGTDTQYF
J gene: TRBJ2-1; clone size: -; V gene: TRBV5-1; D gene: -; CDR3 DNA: TGCGCCAGCAGCTCCAATCTATCACCTAGGAATGAGCAGTTCTTC; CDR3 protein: CASSSNLSPRNEQFF
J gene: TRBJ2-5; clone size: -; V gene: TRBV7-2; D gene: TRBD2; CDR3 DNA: TGTGCCAGCAGCTTAGGTAGCGGGAGACAAGAGACCCAGTACTTC; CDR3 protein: CASSLGSGRQETQYF
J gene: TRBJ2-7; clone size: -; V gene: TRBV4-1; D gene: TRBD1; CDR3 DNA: TGCGCCAGCAGCCAAGAAGGGACAGGGATGTTCTACGAGCAGTACTTC; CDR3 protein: CASSQEGTGMFYEQYF
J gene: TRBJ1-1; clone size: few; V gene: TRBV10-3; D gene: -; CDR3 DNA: TGTGCCATCAGTGGAACAGGGAACACTGAAGCTTTCTTT; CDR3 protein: CAISGTGNTEAFF
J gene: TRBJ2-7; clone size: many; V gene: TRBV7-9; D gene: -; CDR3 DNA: TGTGCCAGCAGCCGTAACTACGAGCAGTACTTC; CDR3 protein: CASSRNYEQYF
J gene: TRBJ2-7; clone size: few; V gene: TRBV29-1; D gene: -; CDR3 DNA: TGCAGCGTCGCGGGTTTCCTCGTTAAGGACGAGCAGTACTTC; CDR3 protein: CSVAGFLVKDEQYF
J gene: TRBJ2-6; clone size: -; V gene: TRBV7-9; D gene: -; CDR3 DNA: TGTGCCAGCAGCTTAGACAGGGCAGCTTGGAGCTCTGGGGCCAACGTCCTGACTTTC; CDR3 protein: CASSLDRAAWSSGANVLTF
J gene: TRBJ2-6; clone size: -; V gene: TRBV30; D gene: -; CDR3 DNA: TGTGCCTGGAGTGCCGCTCGGGGGTTCGGCTCTGGGGCCAACGTCCTGACTTTC; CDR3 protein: CAWSAARGFGSGANVLTF
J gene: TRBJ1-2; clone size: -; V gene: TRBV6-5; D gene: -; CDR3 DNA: TGTGCCAGCAGTTACTCGGGGCCAGGCGGCGGCTACACCTTC; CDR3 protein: CASSYSGPGGGYTF
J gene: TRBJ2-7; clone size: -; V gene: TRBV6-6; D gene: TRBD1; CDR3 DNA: TGTGCCAGCAGTTACAACACTCCGGGACAGCGATACGAGCAGTACTTC; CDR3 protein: CASSYNTPGQRYEQYF
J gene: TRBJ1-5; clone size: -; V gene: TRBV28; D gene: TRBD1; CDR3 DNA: TGTGCCAGCAGTCCCGGGACAGGGTACCAGCCCCAGCATTTT; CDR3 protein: CASSPGTGYQPQHF
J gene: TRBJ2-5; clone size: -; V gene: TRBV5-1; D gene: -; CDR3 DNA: TGCGCCAGCAGCACTCCAGACAGTAAAGAGACCCAGTACTTC; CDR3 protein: CASSTPDSKETQYF
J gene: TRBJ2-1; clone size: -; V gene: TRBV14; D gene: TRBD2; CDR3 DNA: TGTGCCAGCAGCCAAGAATGGATAGCGGGATACTCCTACAATGAGCAGTTCTTC; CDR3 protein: CASSQEWIAGYSYNEQFF